This T cell receptor (beta chain) was identified in a study of cytomegalovirus exposure and HLA in healthy donors. Study summary: Approximately 200 million T cells yielded approximately 110 million unique TCR beta sequences in earlier analysis.

Study observations and caveats: Productive rates of about 87% or about 30% were seen for most TCR beta V segments in an earlier analysis.

The PCR employed 60 Vbeta primers together with 13 Jbeta primers. Assay used: immunoSEQ multiplex PCR; TCRdb lists only in-frame clones, some missing. The sample contains around 150,000 clones, 50% to 75% of which appear only once. In the case of this clone: Its antigen is as yet unknown.

Trimming removed 0 bases from V and 0 bases from J, with 6 bases in between. The germline V gene has CDR1 MNHEY and CDR2 SMNVEV (reference sequence). This CDR3 has 16 residues. Healthy bone marrow donors formed the donor group. Sequenced: PBMCs. The gene calls are TRBV27 and TRBJ2-6; no definite D call. The TCR sequence derives from a woman aged 35 to 49 in good health and CMV-seronegative. The CDR3 bases are TGTGCCAGCAGTTTATCTTTCCGCTCTGGGGCCAACGTCCTGACTTTC. Translated: CASSLSFRSGANVLTF.